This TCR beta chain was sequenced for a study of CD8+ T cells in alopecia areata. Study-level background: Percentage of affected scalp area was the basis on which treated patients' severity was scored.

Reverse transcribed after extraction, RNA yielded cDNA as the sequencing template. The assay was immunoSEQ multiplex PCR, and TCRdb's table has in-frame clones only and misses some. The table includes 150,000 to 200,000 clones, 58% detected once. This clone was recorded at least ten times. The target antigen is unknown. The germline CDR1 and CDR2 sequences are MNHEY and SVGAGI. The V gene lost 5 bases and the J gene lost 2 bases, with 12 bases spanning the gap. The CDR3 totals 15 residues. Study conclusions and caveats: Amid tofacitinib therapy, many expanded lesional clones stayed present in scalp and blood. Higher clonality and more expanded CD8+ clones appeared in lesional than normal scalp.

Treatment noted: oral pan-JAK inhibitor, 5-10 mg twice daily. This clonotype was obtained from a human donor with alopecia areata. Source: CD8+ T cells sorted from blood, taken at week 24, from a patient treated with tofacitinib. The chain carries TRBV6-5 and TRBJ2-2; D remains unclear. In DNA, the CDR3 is TGTGCCAGCAGTCCCGTCCCGCAAAACACCGGGGAGCTGTTTTTT. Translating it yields CASSPVPQNTGELFF.